Sequencing of this TCR beta chain was carried out in a study of PD-1 blockade in mismatch repair-deficient tumors. Across the study: Patients had about a dozen mismatch repair-deficient cancer types, all previously treated and progressing.

This CDR3 spans 14 amino acids. The trim removed 7 bases at V and 3 bases at J, leaving 6 bases unmatched. Germline V CDR1 and CDR2: SGHDT, YYEEEE. Every patient had mismatch repair deficiency by PCR or immunohistochemistry. Produced via immunoSEQ multiplex PCR; TCRdb's table is partial and in-frame only. This sample yields more than 40,000 clones, of which 81% are seen a single time; over 7.5% belongs to the top ten. Of note for this clone: Its antigen is not identified.

General study findings and limits: Rapid post-treatment expansion, then contraction, generally preceding radiologic response, marked tumor-resident clones.

The specimen comprised peripheral blood, sampled roughly 21 weeks after starting pembrolizumab. The chain carries TRBV5-6 and TRBJ1-5, with 8 bases matching TRBD1. This receptor was obtained from an adult with mismatch repair-deficient cancer. The CDR3 DNA reads as TGTGCCAGCGAGGACAGGGACCACAATCAGCCCCAGCATTTT. This codes for CASEDRDHNQPQHF.